Listed below are T cell receptor beta chains from one sample, sequenced in a study of shared clonotypes between healthy human individuals. Libraries were prepared by immunoSEQ multiplex PCR; TCRdb keeps only in-frame clonotypes and omits some of them. This table has some 2.4 million clones, under 95% appearing once. The sample comprised naive CD4+ T cells from PBMCs. These receptors were obtained from a man younger than 35 in good health. Some clones in this sample may be carry-over from other donors' samples. The CDR3 runs from the conserved cysteine through the conserved F or W. Fields, in order: V gene, J gene, clone size, D gene, CDR3 protein, CDR3 DNA. D genes are given only for firm matches. Clone size, where shown, is once, few, many, or a class for clones that have expanded.

V: TRBV5-1; J: TRBJ2-5; size: -; D: TRBD2; CDR3: CASSLAGGRETQYF; DNA: TGCGCCAGCAGCTTGGCGGGAGGACGAGAGACCCAGTACTTC
V: TRBV11-2; J: TRBJ2-5; size: -; D: -; CDR3: CASKGVAQETQYF; DNA: TGTGCCAGCAAAGGGGTGGCCCAAGAGACCCAGTACTTC
V: TRBV28; J: TRBJ2-7; size: -; D: -; CDR3: CASSPPRRGKYEQYF; DNA: TGTGCCAGCAGTCCACCTCGGCGAGGCAAATACGAGCAGTACTTC
V: TRBV28; J: TRBJ2-1; size: -; D: TRBD2; CDR3: CASRSSGVYNEQFF; DNA: TGTGCCAGCAGGTCTAGCGGGGTATACAATGAGCAGTTCTTC
V: TRBV10-3; J: TRBJ1-2; size: -; D: TRBD1; CDR3: CAITGDRGHGYTF; DNA: TGTGCCATCACCGGAGACAGGGGACATGGCTACACCTTC
V: TRBV2; J: TRBJ1-3; size: -; D: -; CDR3: CASLRGPVVGNTIYF; DNA: TGTGCCAGCTTAAGAGGACCGGTTGTTGGAAACACCATATATTTT
V: TRBV9; J: TRBJ2-7; size: -; D: -; CDR3: CASSGTSGVSEQYF; DNA: TGTGCCAGCAGCGGGACATCGGGCGTCTCCGAGCAGTACTTC
V: TRBV7-2; J: TRBJ2-1; size: -; D: TRBD2; CDR3: CASSLGGSGRTYNEQFF; DNA: TGTGCCAGCAGCTTAGGGGGTAGCGGGAGAACCTACAATGAGCAGTTCTTC
V: TRBV11-2; J: TRBJ1-1; size: -; D: -; CDR3: CASSFSRLNTEAFF; DNA: TGTGCCAGCAGCTTCTCTCGTTTGAACACTGAAGCTTTCTTT
V: TRBV28; J: TRBJ1-4; size: -; D: TRBD1; CDR3: CASSPGTGYEKLFF; DNA: TGTGCCAGCAGCCCCGGGACAGGGTATGAAAAACTGTTTTTT
V: TRBV18; J: TRBJ1-3; size: few; D: TRBD1; CDR3: CASSPQGQGTGNTIYF; DNA: TGTGCCAGCTCACCACAGGGACAGGGGACTGGAAACACCATATATTTT
V: TRBV5-6; J: TRBJ1-2; size: -; D: -; CDR3: CASSGPPGRNYGYTF; DNA: TGTGCCAGCAGTGGGCCCCCGGGACGTAACTATGGCTACACCTTC
V: TRBV30; J: TRBJ1-1; size: -; D: -; CDR3: CAWSLQSNTEAFF; DNA: TGTGCCTGGAGCTTACAGTCGAACACTGAAGCTTTCTTT
V: TRBV9; J: TRBJ1-3; size: -; D: -; CDR3: CASSPSVLGNTIYF; DNA: TGTGCCAGCAGCCCTTCTGTTCTCGGAAACACCATATATTTT
V: TRBV7-6; J: TRBJ2-7; size: -; D: -; CDR3: CASSLNPSYEQYF; DNA: TGTGCCAGCAGCTTAAACCCATCCTACGAGCAGTACTTC
V: TRBV18; J: TRBJ1-1; size: -; D: -; CDR3: CASSPQPVTVEAFF; DNA: TGTGCCAGCTCACCCCAACCCGTGACTGTTGAAGCTTTCTTT
V: TRBV21-1; J: TRBJ1-1; size: -; D: -; CDR3: CASSKISGEAFF; DNA: TGTGCCAGCAGCAAAATTTCGGGAGAAGCTTTCTTT
V: TRBV28; J: TRBJ2-4; size: -; D: TRBD1; CDR3: CASRPRQGAIQLAKNIQYF; DNA: TGTGCCAGCAGACCAAGACAGGGGGCTATCCAACTAGCCAAAAACATTCAGTACTTC
V: TRBV7-3; J: TRBJ2-3; size: few; D: TRBD2; CDR3: CASSLGLAADTQYF; DNA: TGTGCCAGCAGCTTAGGGCTAGCGGCAGATACGCAGTATTTT